This TCR beta chain emerged from a study of control samples from healthy donors and cancer patients. TCRdb's copy holds only in-frame clones and misses some; the assay was immunoSEQ multiplex PCR. The sample consists of 120,000 to 150,000 clones, roughly 89% of them appearing once. The V end was cut by 2 bases, the J end by 2 bases, with 19 bases between. CDR3 length: 17 residues. CDR1 is ENHRY and CDR2 is SYGVKD in the germline V gene. The genes are TRBV10-3 and TRBJ2-7; maybe TRBD1 (5 bases). The sample comprised blood. This clonotype originated in a young man in good health. The CDR3 coding sequence is TGTGCCATCAGTGAGCTCGTGGACACATTAAGTCCCTACGAGCAGTACTTC. Its translation is CAISELVDTLSPYEQYF.